The 22 T cell receptor beta chains presented below share a single source sample, sequenced in a study of OX40 agonist ivuxolimab in advanced cancers. TCRdb keeps only in-frame clones here, not all; method: immunoSEQ multiplex PCR. The repertoire holds approximately 50,000 clones, over 90% seen once, with roughly 11% in the top ten. The sample was CD4+ or CD8+ T cells sorted from blood, taken in a trial of the OX40 agonist ivuxolimab. Receptor source: an adult with an advanced solid tumor such as melanoma, head and neck, liver or kidney cancer.

The rearrangement uses TRBV4-2 and TRBJ2-1; D possibly uses TRBD1 or TRBD2 (6 bases each). V gave up 4 bases and J gave up 8 bases, with 15 bases separating them. This CDR3 has 14 residues. Germline CDR1 LGHNA, CDR2 YNFKEQ. As DNA, the CDR3 is TGTGCCAGCAGCCCAGGGGACTCGCGCGATGAGCAGTTCTTC. This sequence encodes CASSPGDSRDEQFF.

J is TRBJ1-3 and V is TRBV9; maybe TRBD1 (5 bases). The CDR3 covers 16 residues. Trimming stripped 0 bases from V and 0 bases from J, with 10 bases between. Per the germline V gene, CDR1 is SGDLS and CDR2 is YYNGEE. For the CDR3, the DNA is TGTGCCAGCAGCGTAGGAGGGACCGGCTCTGGAAACACCATATATTTT. This encodes CASSVGGTGSGNTIYF.

This clone came up once. This sequence joins TRBV11-2 and TRBJ2-7; possibly TRBD1 or TRBD2 for D (5 bases each). This CDR3 has 16 residues. V was trimmed by 2 bases and J by 0 bases, leaving 14 bases between them. Germline V CDR1 and CDR2: SGHAT, FQNNGV. DNA of the CDR3: TGTGCCAGCAGCTTATCCGGGATAGGGGACTCCTACGAGCAGTACTTC. Encoded protein: CASSLSGIGDSYEQYF.

This clone is a singleton in its sample. The rearrangement links TRBV4-3 to TRBJ2-2; 7 bases match TRBD1. Germline-derived CDR1 and CDR2 are LGHNA and YSLEER. This CDR3 region has 14 residues. Trimming at V came to 4 bases and at J to 5 bases, leaving 4 bases not matched to a gene. CDR3: CASSPTQGTGELFF. Written as DNA, the CDR3 is TGCGCCAGCAGCCCTACACAGGGGACCGGGGAGCTGTTTTTT.

This sequence joins TRBV19 and TRBJ1-4, with TRBD1 as a possible D gene (5 bases). Per the germline V gene, CDR1 is LNHDA and CDR2 is SQIVND (reference sequence). This CDR3 is built from 13 residues. Trimming shortened V by 2 bases and J by 7 bases, and 8 bases separated the two germline ends. The CDR3 is CASSIWDREKLFF. The CDR3 nucleotides read TGTGCCAGTAGTATATGGGACCGTGAAAAACTGTTTTTT. The complete variable domain, with remaining parts taken from reference TRBV19 and TRBJ1-4, reads DGGITQSPKYLFRKEGQNVTLSCEQNLNHDAMYWYRQDPGQGLRLIYYSQIVNDFQKGDIAEGYSVSREKKESFPLTVTSAQKNPTAFYLCASSIWDREKLFFGSGTQLSVL.

V is TRBV2 and J is TRBJ2-7; weak D call: TRBD2 (6 bases). The germline gives CDR1 SNHLY, CDR2 FYNNEI. V lost 3 bases, J lost 1 base, and 16 bases lay in between. This CDR3 comprises 16 residues. CDR3 DNA sequence: TGTGCCAGCAGTGATTTGGGGGGATCTGGGTCCTACGAGCAGTACTTC. Translating it yields CASSDLGGSGSYEQYF.

CDR3 protein: CASRKGVLTTEAFF. The CDR3 DNA sequence: TGTGCCAGCAGAAAGGGGGTTTTGACCACTGAAGCTTTCTTT. This chain links TRBV6-4 with TRBJ1-1; D might be TRBD1 (6 bases). The germline V gene has CDR1 MRHNA and CDR2 SNTAGT. The CDR3 extends over 14 amino acids. Trimming shortened V by 6 bases and J by 4 bases, and 15 bases separated the two germline ends.

CDR3 in DNA: TGTGCCAGCAGCCCACAGGCTATGAACACTGAAGCTTTCTTT. Translation gives CASSPQAMNTEAFF. The V call is TRBV5-6, the J call TRBJ1-1, with TRBD1 as a possible D gene (5 bases). The CDR3 length is 14 residues. The germline V gene has CDR1 SGHDT and CDR2 YYEEEE. The germline V and J ends were trimmed by 4 bases and 0 bases, with 10 bases remaining between them.

The chain has TRBV27 and TRBJ2-1, with 14 bases identical to TRBD2. Unmatched junction bases numbered 3, after V lost 5 bases and J lost 6 bases. This CDR3 is 15 amino acids long. Germline V gene lookup returns CDR1 MNHEY and CDR2 SMNVEV (reference sequence). The CDR3 nucleotides are TGTGCCAGCAGTATGGGACTAGCGGGGGTCAATGAGCAGTTCTTC. Its protein product is CASSMGLAGVNEQFF.

The V and J genes are TRBV28 and TRBJ1-2, with D unclear. Between the trimmed V and J ends, which lost 2 bases and 2 bases, there was a span of 0 bases. CDR3 size: 11 residues. Germline values: CDR1 MDHEN, CDR2 SYDVKM. The DNA of the CDR3 is TGTGCCAGCAGTTTAAACTATGGCTACACCTTC. This gives the protein CASSLNYGYTF.

The chain has TRBV4-3 and TRBJ2-7; the D is unclear. CDR1 and CDR2 (germline): LGHNA, YSLEER. The CDR3 loop spans 13 amino acids. Trimming left V 4 bases short and J 2 bases short, with 9 bases between. The CDR3 DNA is TGCGCCAGCAGCCCCCGTGGCGCCTACGAGCAGTACTTC. Protein sequence: CASSPRGAYEQYF.

This clone was recorded only once. This chain connects TRBV25-1 to TRBJ1-4, with D possibly being TRBD1 (6 bases). Between the trimmed V and J ends, which lost 4 bases and 0 bases, there was a span of 15 bases. The CDR3 is made up of 17 amino acids. Germline V gene sequence: CDR1 MGHDK, CDR2 SYGVNS. CDR3 in amino acids: CASSALGKGATNEKLFF. The CDR3 nucleotides read TGTGCCAGCAGTGCCCTAGGGAAGGGGGCAACTAATGAAAAACTGTTTTTT.

V and J are TRBV7-9 and TRBJ1-2, with TRBD1 identical over 8 bases. V shed 5 bases and J 3 bases; nucleotides not matched to a gene: 8. The germline CDR1 and CDR2 sequences are SEHNR and FQNEAQ (reference sequence). The CDR3 runs to 15 residues. The CDR3: CASSNPDREHYGYTF. CDR3 sequence (DNA): TGTGCCAGCAGCAACCCGGACAGGGAACACTATGGCTACACCTTC.

The chain joins TRBV29-1 to TRBJ1-2; D ambiguous. The length of the CDR3 is 14 residues. V gave up 2 bases and J gave up 2 bases, with 12 bases separating them. Germline CDR1 reads SQVTM; CDR2 reads ANQGSEA. The CDR3 sequence is CSVEYAESNYGYTF. CDR3 nucleotides: TGCAGCGTTGAATACGCGGAAAGCAACTATGGCTACACCTTC.

This sequence joins TRBV7-2 and TRBJ2-1; 9 positions match TRBD2. The CDR3 covers 16 residues. Germline V gives CDR1 SGHTA, CDR2 FQGNSA. After removal of 1 base from V and 10 bases from J, the junction contained 11 bases not matched to a gene. The CDR3 here is CASSLVSGAGGEEQFF. The CDR3 nucleotides are TGTGCCAGCAGCTTAGTATCCGGAGCGGGAGGCGAAGAGCAGTTCTTC.

The J gene is TRBJ2-3, the V gene TRBV29-1; either TRBD1 or TRBD2 may supply D (5 bases each). The CDR3 has 14 residues. Germline CDR1 and CDR2: SQVTM and ANQGSEA. V was shortened by 7 bases and J by 1 base, with 15 bases between the two germline ends. The DNA for the CDR3 is TGCAGCGATAGGGGTTGCGGGTGCACAGATACGCAGTATTTT. Amino acids: CSDRGCGCTDTQYF.

The CDR3 reads CASSLGSSYNEQFF. CDR3 nucleotides: TGTGCCAGCAGTCTGGGCAGCTCCTACAATGAGCAGTTCTTC. The V call is TRBV7-9, the J call TRBJ2-1, with D unclear. Per germline, CDR1 SEHNR and CDR2 FQNEAQ (reference sequence). The CDR3 length is 14 residues. V dropped 6 bases and J dropped 0 bases, with 9 bases sitting between them. The entire variable domain, with the rest obtained from reference TRBV7-9 and TRBJ2-1, is as follows: DTGVSQNPRHKITKRGQNVTFRCDPISEHNRLYWYRQTLGQGPEFLTYFQNEAQLEKSRLLSDRFSAERPKGSFSTLEIQRTEQGDSAMYLCASSLGSSYNEQFFGPGTRLTVL.

The V gene is TRBV6-6, the J gene TRBJ2-5; TRBD1 is a possible D gene (6 bases). The CDR3 extends over 13 amino acids. The V end lost 5 bases, the J end lost 1 base, and 8 bases lay between the germline ends. Germline V gene data show CDR1 as MNHNY and CDR2 as SVGAGI (reference sequence). CDR3 DNA sequence: TGTGCCAGCAGTCGGACAGTCCAAGAGACCCAGTACTTC. Translated, it gives CASSRTVQETQYF.

This clone was seen just once. The V gene is TRBV9, the J gene TRBJ1-5; maybe TRBD1 (5 bases). The CDR3 is 13 residues long. With 3 bases removed from V and 4 bases from J, the gap between germline ends came to 8 bases. Germline lookup yields CDR1 SGDLS and CDR2 YYNGEE. The CDR3: CASSGGGNQPQHF. CDR3 nucleotides: TGTGCCAGCAGCGGTGGGGGGAATCAGCCCCAGCATTTT.

This rearrangement joins TRBV7-6 to TRBJ1-2, with a possible D match to TRBD1 (5 bases). CDR1 is SGHVS, CDR2 FNYEAQ, per germline. This CDR3 has 15 amino acids. Trimming removed 3 bases from V and 8 bases from J, with 19 bases in between. CDR3 amino acids: CASSFQPGTQRGYTF. The CDR3 coding sequence is TGTGCCAGCAGCTTTCAACCCGGGACTCAGCGGGGCTACACCTTC.

J is TRBJ1-2 and V is TRBV27; the D gene is possibly TRBD1 (5 bases). The CDR3 has 13 residues. Germline CDR1 MNHEY, CDR2 SMNVEV (reference sequence). Trimming left V 3 bases short and J 8 bases short, with 13 bases between. The CDR3 loop reads CASSFGGRGGYTF. The CDR3, as DNA: TGTGCCAGCAGTTTTGGAGGGAGGGGAGGCTACACCTTC.

The V and J genes are TRBV13 and TRBJ2-3; 11 bases are a match to TRBD2. The CDR3 runs 16 residues. V lost 5 bases to trimming and J lost 0 bases; unmatched junction nucleotides: 4. Germline lookup yields CDR1 PRHDT and CDR2 FYEKMQ (reference sequence). The CDR3 protein is CASSTRLAGSTDTQYF. The CDR3 DNA follows: TGTGCCAGCAGCACTCGACTAGCGGGAAGCACAGATACGCAGTATTTT.